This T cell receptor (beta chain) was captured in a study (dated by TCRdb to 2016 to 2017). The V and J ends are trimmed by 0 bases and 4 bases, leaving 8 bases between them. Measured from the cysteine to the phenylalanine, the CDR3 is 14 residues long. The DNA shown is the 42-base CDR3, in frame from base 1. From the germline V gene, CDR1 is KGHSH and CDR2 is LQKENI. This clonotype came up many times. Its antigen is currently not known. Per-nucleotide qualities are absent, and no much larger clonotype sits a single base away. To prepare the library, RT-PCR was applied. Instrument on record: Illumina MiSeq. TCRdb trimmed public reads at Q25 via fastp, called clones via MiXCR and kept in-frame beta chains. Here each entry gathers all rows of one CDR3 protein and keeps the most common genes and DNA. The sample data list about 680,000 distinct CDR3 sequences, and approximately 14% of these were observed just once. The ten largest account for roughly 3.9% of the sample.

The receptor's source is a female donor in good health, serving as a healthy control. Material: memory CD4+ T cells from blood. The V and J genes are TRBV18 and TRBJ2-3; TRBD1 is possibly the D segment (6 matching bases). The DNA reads TGTGCCAGCTCACCACCTGCAGGGGCAGATACGCAGTATTTT. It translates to CASSPPAGADTQYF.